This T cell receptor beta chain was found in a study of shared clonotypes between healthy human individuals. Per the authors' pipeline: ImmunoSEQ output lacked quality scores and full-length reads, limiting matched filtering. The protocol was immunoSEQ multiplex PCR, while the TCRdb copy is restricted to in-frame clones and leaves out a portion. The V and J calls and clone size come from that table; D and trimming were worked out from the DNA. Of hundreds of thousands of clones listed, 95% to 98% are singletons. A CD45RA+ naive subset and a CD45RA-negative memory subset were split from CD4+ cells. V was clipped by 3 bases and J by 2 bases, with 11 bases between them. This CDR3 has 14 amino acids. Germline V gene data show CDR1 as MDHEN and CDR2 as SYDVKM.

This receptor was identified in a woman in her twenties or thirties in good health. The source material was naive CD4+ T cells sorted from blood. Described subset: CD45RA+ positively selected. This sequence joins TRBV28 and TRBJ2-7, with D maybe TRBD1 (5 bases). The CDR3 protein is CASSFQAGPYEQYF. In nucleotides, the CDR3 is TGTGCCAGCAGTTTTCAGGCAGGGCCCTACGAGCAGTACTTC.